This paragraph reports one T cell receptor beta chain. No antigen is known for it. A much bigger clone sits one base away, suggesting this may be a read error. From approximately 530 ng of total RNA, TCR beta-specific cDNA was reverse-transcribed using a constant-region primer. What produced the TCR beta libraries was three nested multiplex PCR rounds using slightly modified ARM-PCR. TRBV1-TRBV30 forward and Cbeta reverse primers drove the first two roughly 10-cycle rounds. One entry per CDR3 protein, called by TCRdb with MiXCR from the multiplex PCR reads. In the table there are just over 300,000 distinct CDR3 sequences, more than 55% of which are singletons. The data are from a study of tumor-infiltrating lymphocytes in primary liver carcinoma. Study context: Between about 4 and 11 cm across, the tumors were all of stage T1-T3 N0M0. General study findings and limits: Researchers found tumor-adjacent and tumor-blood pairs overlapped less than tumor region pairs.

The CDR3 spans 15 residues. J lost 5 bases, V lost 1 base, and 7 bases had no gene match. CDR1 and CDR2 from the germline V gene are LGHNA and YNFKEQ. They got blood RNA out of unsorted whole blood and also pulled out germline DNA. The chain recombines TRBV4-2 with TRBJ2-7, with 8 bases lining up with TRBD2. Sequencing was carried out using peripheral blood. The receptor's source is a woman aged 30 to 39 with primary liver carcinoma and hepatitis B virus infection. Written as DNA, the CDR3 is TGTGCCAGCAGCCAAGGCGGCACGGGAGGGGACGAGCAGTACTTC. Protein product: CASSQGGTGGDEQYF.